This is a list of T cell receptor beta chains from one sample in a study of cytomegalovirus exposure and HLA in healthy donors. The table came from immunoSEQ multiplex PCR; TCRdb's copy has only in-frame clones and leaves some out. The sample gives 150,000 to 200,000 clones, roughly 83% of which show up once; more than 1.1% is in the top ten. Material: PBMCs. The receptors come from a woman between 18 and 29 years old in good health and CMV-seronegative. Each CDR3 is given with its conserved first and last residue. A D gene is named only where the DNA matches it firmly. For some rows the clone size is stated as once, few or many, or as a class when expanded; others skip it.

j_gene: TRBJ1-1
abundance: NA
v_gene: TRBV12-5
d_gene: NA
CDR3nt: TGTGCTAGTGGTTTGGTAGAGATTAACACTGAAGCTTTCTTT
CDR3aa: CASGLVEINTEAFF

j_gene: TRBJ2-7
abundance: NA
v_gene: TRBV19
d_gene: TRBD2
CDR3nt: TGTGCCAGCAAGGGACTAGCGGCCGACTCCTACGAGCAGTACTTC
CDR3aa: CASKGLAADSYEQYF

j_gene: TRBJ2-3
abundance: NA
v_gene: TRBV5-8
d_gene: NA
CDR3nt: TGTGCCAGCAGCTTGTGGCAGGTGGCAGATACGCAGTATTTT
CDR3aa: CASSLWQVADTQYF

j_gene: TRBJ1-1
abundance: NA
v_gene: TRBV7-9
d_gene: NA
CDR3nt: TGTGCCAGCAGGGCAGGTGGACAGATGAACACTGAAGCTTTCTTT
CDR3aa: CASRAGGQMNTEAFF

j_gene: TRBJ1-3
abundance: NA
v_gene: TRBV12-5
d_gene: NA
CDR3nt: TGTGCTAGTGGTCAAGGACAGACAACCTCTGGAAACACCATATATTTT
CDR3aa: CASGQGQTTSGNTIYF

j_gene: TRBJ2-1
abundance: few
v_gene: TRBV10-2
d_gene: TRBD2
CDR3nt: TGCGCCAGCAGTGAACTCTTAGCGGGGGGCCGGGATGAGCAGTTCTTC
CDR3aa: CASSELLAGGRDEQFF

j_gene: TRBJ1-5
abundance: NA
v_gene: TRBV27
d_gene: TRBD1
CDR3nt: TGTGCCAGCAGTCCCCGACAGGGTTGGAATCAGCCCCAGCATTTT
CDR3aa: CASSPRQGWNQPQHF

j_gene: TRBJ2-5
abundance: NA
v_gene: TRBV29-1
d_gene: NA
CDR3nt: TGCAGCGTAGAGGGTAGTGGCCGTAGGGGGGGAGAGACCCAGTACTTC
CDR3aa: CSVEGSGRRGGETQYF

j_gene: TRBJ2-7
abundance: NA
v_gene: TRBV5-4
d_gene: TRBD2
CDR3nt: TGTGCCAGCAGCTTGGTTAGCGGGGGGGCCTACGAGCAGTACTTC
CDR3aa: CASSLVSGGAYEQYF

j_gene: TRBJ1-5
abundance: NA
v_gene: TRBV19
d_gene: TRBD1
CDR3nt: TGTGCCAGTAGTGGGGGTAAGGACAGGGAGGTATTCTATAGCAATCAGCCCCAGCATTTT
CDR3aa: CASSGGKDREVFYSNQPQHF

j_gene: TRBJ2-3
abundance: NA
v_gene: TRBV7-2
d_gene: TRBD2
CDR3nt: TGTGCCAGCAGCCCCCCTTCAGCGGGATTTAGCACAGATACGCAGTATTTT
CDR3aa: CASSPPSAGFSTDTQYF

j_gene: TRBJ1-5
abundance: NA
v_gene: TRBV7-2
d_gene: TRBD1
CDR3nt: TGTGCCAGCGACCCGTCAGGGGGAGGCAATCAGCCCCAGCATTTT
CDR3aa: CASDPSGGGNQPQHF

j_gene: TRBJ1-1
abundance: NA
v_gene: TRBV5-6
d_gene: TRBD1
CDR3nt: TGTGCCAGCAGTCACAGGGGGGCCACTGAAGCTTTCTTT
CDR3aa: CASSHRGATEAFF

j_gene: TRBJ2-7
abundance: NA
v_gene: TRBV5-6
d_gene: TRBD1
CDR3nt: TGTGCCAGCAGCTGGACAGGCTTTAGCTACGAGCAGTACTTC
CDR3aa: CASSWTGFSYEQYF

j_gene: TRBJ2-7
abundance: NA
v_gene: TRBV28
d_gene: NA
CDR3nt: TGTGCCAGCAGCCCCGATGAGCTCTACGAGCAGTACTTC
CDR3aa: CASSPDELYEQYF

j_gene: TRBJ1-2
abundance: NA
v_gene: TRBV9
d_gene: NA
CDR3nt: TGTGCCAGCAGCGTTGGGCTCCTAATGGAGGGTGGGTATGGCTACACCTTC
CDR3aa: CASSVGLLMEGGYGYTF

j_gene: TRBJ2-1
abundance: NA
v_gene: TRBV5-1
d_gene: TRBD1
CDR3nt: TGCGCCAGCAGCTTCGGGACAGGGTTCGACAATGAGCAGTTCTTC
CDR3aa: CASSFGTGFDNEQFF

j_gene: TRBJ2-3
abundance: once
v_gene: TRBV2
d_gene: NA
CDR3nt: TGTGCCAGCAGTTTCCCCCTCCAGGGTGACGGCACAGATACGCAGTATTTT
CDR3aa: CASSFPLQGDGTDTQYF

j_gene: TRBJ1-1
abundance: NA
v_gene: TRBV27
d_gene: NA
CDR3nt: TGTGCCAGCACTATCGGACCGGGGACTGAAGCTTTCTTT
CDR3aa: CASTIGPGTEAFF

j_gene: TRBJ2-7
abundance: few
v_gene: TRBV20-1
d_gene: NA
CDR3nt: TGCAGTGCTAGGGCCTGGCAAGAGCAGTACTTC
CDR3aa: CSARAWQEQYF

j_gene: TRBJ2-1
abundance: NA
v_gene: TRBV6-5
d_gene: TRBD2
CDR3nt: TGTGCCAGCAAGAATAGCGGGAGCTCCTACAATGAGCAGTTCTTC
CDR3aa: CASKNSGSSYNEQFF

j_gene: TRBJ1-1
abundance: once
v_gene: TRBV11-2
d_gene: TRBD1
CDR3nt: TGTGCCAGCAGCTTACGGGACAGGGTTGTTACTGAAGCTTTCTTT
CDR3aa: CASSLRDRVVTEAFF

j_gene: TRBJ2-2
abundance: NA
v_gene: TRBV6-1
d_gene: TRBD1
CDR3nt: TGTGCCAGCAGTGAGCTCGGGGGACAGGGTTACACCGGGGAGCTGTTTTTT
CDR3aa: CASSELGGQGYTGELFF

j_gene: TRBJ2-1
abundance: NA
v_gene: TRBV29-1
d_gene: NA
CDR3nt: TGCAGCGTTGATAGCGGCTACTCGGATGAGCAGTTCTTC
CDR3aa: CSVDSGYSDEQFF

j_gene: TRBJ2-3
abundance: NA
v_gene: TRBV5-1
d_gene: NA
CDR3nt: TGCGCCAGCCTACCTGGTTTTGGGGGCAGCACAGATACGCAGTATTTT
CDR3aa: CASLPGFGGSTDTQYF

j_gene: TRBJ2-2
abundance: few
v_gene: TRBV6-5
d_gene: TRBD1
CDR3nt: TGTGCCAGCAGTTCCCCGGGACAGGGGAACACCGGGGAGCTGTTTTTT
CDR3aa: CASSSPGQGNTGELFF

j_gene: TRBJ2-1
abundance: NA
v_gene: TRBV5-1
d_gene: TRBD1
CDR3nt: TGCGCCAGCAGCTCGCAGGGGGCGAAAGTCTACAATGAGCAGTTCTTC
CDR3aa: CASSSQGAKVYNEQFF

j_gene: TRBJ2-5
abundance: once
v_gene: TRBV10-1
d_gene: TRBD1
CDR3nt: TGCGCCAGCAGTGAAAGGACAGGGGTCCAAGAGACCCAGTACTTC
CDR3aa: CASSERTGVQETQYF

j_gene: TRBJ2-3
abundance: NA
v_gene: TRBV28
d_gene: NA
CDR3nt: TGTGCCAGCAGTCCGTCAAGGGGTACCAATACGCAGTATTTT
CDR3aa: CASSPSRGTNTQYF

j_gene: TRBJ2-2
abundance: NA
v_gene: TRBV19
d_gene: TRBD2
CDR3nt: TGTGCCAGTAGCTATGACTGGACTAGCGGGAGAACCGGGGAGCTGTTTTTT
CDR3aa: CASSYDWTSGRTGELFF

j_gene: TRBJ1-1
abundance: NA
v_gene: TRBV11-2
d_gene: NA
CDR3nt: TGTGCCAGCAGCCAAGAAGGGACATTCACTGAAGCTTTCTTT
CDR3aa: CASSQEGTFTEAFF